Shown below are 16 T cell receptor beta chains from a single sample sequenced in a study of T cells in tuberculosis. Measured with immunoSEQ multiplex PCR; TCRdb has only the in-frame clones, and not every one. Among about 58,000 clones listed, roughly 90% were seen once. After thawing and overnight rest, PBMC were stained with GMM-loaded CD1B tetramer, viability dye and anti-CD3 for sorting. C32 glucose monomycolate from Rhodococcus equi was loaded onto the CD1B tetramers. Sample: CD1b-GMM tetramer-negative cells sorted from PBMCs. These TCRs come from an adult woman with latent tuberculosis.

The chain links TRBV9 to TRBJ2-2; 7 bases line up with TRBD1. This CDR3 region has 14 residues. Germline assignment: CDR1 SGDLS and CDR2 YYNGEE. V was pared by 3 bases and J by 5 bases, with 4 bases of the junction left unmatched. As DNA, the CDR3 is TGTGCCAGCAGCGAGGGGACAGAGACCGGGGAGCTGTTTTTT. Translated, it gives CASSEGTETGELFF. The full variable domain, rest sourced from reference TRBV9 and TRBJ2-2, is DSGVTQTPKHLITATGQRVTLRCSPRSGDLSVYWYQQSLDQGLQFLIQYYNGEERAKGNILERFSAQQFPDLHSELNLSSLELGDSALYFCASSEGTETGELFFGEGSRLTVL.

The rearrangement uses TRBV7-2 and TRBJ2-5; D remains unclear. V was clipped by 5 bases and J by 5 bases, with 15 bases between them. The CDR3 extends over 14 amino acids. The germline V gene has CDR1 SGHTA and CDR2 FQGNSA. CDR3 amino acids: CASSPPPVRETQYF. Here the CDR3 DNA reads TGTGCCAGCAGCCCACCTCCGGTGAGGGAGACCCAGTACTTC.

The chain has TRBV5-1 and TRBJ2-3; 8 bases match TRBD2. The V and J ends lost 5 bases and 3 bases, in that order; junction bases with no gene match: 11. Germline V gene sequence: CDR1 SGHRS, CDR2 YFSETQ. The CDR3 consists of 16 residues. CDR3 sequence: CASSRAGGSVTDTQYF. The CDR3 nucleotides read TGCGCCAGCAGTCGGGCGGGGGGCTCCGTAACAGATACGCAGTATTTT. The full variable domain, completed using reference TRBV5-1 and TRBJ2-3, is KAGVTQTPRYLIKTRGQQVTLSCSPISGHRSVSWYQQTPGQGLQFLFEYFSETQRNKGNFPGRFSGRQFSNSRSEMNVSTLELGDSALYLCASSRAGGSVTDTQYFGPGTRLTVL.

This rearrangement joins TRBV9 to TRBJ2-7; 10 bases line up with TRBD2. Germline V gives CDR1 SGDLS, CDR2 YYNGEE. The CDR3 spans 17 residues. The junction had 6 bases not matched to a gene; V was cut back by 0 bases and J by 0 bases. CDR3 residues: CASSVGAGTSVSYEQYF. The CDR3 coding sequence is TGTGCCAGCAGCGTAGGTGCAGGGACTAGCGTCTCCTACGAGCAGTACTTC.

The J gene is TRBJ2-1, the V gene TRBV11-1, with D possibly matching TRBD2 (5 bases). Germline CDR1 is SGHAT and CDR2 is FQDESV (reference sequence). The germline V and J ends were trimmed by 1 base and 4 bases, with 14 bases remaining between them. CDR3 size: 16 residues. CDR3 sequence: CASSLELGLPYNEQFF. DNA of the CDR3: TGTGCCAGCAGCTTAGAACTAGGGCTACCTTACAATGAGCAGTTCTTC.

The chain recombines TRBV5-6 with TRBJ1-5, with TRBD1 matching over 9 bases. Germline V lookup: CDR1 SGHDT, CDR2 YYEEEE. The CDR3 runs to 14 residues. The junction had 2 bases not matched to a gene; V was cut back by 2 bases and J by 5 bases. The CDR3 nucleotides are TGTGCCAGCAGCTTACAGGGGGCGCATCAGCCCCAGCATTTT. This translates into CASSLQGAHQPQHF.

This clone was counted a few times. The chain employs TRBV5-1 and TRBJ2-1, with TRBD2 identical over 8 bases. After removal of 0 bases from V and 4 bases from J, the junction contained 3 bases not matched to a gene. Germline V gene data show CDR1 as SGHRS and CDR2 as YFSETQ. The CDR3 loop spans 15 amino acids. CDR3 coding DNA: TGCGCCAGCAGCTTGGGTAGCGGGGTTTACAATGAGCAGTTCTTC. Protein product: CASSLGSGVYNEQFF. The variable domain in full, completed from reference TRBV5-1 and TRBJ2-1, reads KAGVTQTPRYLIKTRGQQVTLSCSPISGHRSVSWYQQTPGQGLQFLFEYFSETQRNKGNFPGRFSGRQFSNSRSEMNVSTLELGDSALYLCASSLGSGVYNEQFFGPGTRLTVL.

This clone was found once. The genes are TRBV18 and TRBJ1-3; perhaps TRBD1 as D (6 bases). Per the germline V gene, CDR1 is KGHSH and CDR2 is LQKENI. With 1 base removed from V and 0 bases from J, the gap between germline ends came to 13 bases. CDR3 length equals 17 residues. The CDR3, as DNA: TGTGCCAGCTCACCACGGTCGCCAGGGGTCTCTGGAAACACCATATATTTT. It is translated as CASSPRSPGVSGNTIYF.

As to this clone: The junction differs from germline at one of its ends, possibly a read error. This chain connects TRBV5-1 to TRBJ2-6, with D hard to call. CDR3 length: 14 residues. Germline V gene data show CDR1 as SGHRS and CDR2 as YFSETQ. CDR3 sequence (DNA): TGCGCCAGCACCTTGAATATTGGGGCCAACGTCCTGACTTTC. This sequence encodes CASTLNIGANVLTF. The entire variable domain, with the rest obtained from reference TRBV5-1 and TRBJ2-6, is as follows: KAGVTQTPRYLIKTRGQQVTLSCSPISGHRSVSWYQQTPGQGLQFLFEYFSETQRNKGNFPGRFSGRQFSNSRSEMNVSTLELGDSALYLCASTLNIGANVLTFGAGSRLTVL.

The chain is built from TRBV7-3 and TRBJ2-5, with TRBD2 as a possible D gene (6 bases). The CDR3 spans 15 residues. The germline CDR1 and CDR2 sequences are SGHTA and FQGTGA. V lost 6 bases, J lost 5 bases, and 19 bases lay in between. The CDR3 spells CASSSIAGTLETQYF. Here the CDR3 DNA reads TGTGCCAGCAGTTCAATCGCCGGGACTTTGGAGACCCAGTACTTC.

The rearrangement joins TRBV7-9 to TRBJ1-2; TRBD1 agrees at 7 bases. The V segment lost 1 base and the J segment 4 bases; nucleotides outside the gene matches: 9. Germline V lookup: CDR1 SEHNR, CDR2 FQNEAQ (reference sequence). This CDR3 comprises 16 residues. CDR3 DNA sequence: TGTGCCAGCAGCTTAGAGGTCGGACAGGTTAGCTATGGCTACACCTTC. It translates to CASSLEVGQVSYGYTF.

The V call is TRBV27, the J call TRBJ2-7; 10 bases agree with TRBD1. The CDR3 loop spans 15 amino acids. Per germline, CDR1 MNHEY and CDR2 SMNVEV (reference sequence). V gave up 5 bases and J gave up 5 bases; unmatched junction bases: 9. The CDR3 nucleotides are TGTGCCAGCAGTCCGGGACAGGGGTGGTTGGACGAGCAGTACTTC. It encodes CASSPGQGWLDEQYF.

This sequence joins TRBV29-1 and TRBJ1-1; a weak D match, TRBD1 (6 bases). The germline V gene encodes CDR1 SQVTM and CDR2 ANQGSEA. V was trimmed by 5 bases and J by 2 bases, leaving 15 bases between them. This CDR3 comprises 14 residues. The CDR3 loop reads CSVNRDTRNTEAFF. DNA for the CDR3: TGCAGCGTTAACCGGGACACTAGAAACACTGAAGCTTTCTTT.

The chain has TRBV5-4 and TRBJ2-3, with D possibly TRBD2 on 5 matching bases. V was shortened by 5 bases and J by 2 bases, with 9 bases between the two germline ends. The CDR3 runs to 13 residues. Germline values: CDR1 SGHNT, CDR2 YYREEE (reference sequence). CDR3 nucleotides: TGTGCCAGCAGAGGACGGGACACAGATACGCAGTATTTT. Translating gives CASRGRDTDTQYF.

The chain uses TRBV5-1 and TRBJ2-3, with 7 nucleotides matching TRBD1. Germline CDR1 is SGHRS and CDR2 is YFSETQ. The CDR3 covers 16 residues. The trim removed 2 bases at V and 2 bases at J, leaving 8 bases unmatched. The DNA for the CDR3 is TGCGCCAGCAGCTTTGTAGGGGGCCCCACCACAGATACGCAGTATTTT. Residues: CASSFVGGPTTDTQYF. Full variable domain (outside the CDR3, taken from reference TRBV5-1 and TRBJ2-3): KAGVTQTPRYLIKTRGQQVTLSCSPISGHRSVSWYQQTPGQGLQFLFEYFSETQRNKGNFPGRFSGRQFSNSRSEMNVSTLELGDSALYLCASSFVGGPTTDTQYFGPGTRLTVL.

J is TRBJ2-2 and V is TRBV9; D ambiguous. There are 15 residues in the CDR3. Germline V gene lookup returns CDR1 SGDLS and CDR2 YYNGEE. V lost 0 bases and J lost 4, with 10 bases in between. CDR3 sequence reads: CASSVAGIATGELFF. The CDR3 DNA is TGTGCCAGCAGCGTAGCAGGTATTGCCACCGGGGAGCTGTTTTTT.